The rows below give T cell receptor beta chains drawn from one sample of a study of blood T cell repertoires in COVID-19. The repertoire was sequenced with immunoSEQ multiplex PCR; TCRdb's copy has only in-frame clones and lacks some. Of under 150,000 clones in the sample, approximately 88% were seen once. What was sequenced was peripheral blood. The source is a man aged 60 to 75 with acute or convalescent COVID-19. The CDR3 runs from the conserved cysteine through the conserved F or W. Each record gives: clone size, D gene, J gene, V gene, CDR3 protein, CDR3 DNA. A D gene is named only where the DNA matches it firmly. The listing skips clone size in some rows; elsewhere it reads once, few, many or a size class.

NA,TRBD2,TRBJ2-7,TRBV20-1,CSASEYGLGYEQYF,TGCAGTGCTAGTGAATACGGACTAGGCTACGAGCAGTACTTC
NA,TRBD1,TRBJ2-3,TRBV10-3,CASQTGGEDTQYF,TGTGCCAGCCAGACAGGGGGCGAAGATACGCAGTATTTT
NA,NA,TRBJ2-2,TRBV30,CAWSPLQGGDTGELFF,TGTGCCTGGAGTCCGTTGCAGGGCGGTGACACCGGGGAGCTGTTTTTT
NA,TRBD1,TRBJ2-2,TRBV28,CASSPWTGEDGELFF,TGTGCCAGCAGCCCCTGGACAGGGGAAGACGGGGAGCTGTTTTTT
NA,TRBD1,TRBJ2-1,TRBV3-1/TRBV3-2,CASSHSQDRSRNEQFF,TGTGCCAGCAGCCATTCGCAGGACAGGAGCCGGAATGAGCAGTTCTTC
NA,NA,TRBJ1-2,TRBV9,CASSVAPRYGYTF,TGTGCCAGCAGCGTAGCTCCGCGGTATGGCTACACCTTC
NA,TRBD1,TRBJ1-6,TRBV5-1,CASSTGQGLNSPLHF,TGCGCCAGCAGCACCGGACAGGGTTTGAATTCACCCCTCCACTTT
NA,NA,TRBJ1-1,TRBV6-6,CASSSWGVDTEAFF,TGTGCCAGCAGTTCCTGGGGGGTCGACACTGAAGCTTTCTTT
once,TRBD1,TRBJ2-1,TRBV23-1,CASSQWRTGGRDEQFF,TGCGCCAGCAGTCAATGGAGGACAGGGGGCCGCGATGAGCAGTTCTTC
NA,NA,TRBJ1-5,TRBV6-5,CATQEGSNQPQHF,TGTGCCACACAAGAGGGTTCCAATCAGCCCCAGCATTTT
NA,NA,TRBJ1-4,TRBV5-4,CASSSNRDEKLFF,TGTGCCAGCAGCTCAAACAGGGATGAAAAACTGTTTTTT
NA,TRBD2,TRBJ2-7,TRBV10-2,CASSDPSGGSYEQYF,TGCGCCAGCAGTGACCCTAGCGGGGGGTCCTACGAGCAGTACTTC
NA,NA,TRBJ2-3,TRBV5-1,CASSFREADTQYF,TGCGCCAGCAGCTTTAGGGAGGCAGATACGCAGTATTTT
NA,TRBD2,TRBJ2-4,TRBV3-1/TRBV3-2,CASSLITSGTSGSGSKNIQYF,TGTGCCAGCAGTCTGATAACCTCCGGGACTAGCGGGAGCGGGTCCAAAAACATTCAGTACTTC
NA,TRBD1,TRBJ2-2,TRBV5-1,CASSDGTGNTGELFF,TGCGCCAGCAGCGACGGGACAGGGAACACCGGGGAGCTGTTTTTT
NA,TRBD1,TRBJ2-3,TRBV19,CASSKSRGRPDTQYF,TGTGCCAGTAGTAAATCCAGGGGGCGTCCAGATACGCAGTATTTT
NA,NA,TRBJ1-4,TRBV19,CASSISEKLFF,TGTGCCAGTAGTATCAGTGAAAAACTGTTTTTT
NA,TRBD1,TRBJ2-6,TRBV10-3,CAISESPGQGSGANVLTF,TGTGCCATCAGTGAGTCTCCGGGACAGGGATCTGGGGCCAACGTCCTGACTTTC
NA,TRBD2,TRBJ2-2,TRBV5-1,CASSFRLAGKTNTGELFF,TGCGCCAGCAGCTTCCGACTAGCGGGGAAAACGAACACCGGGGAGCTGTTTTTT
NA,NA,TRBJ2-1,TRBV9,CASSVLWQGEQFF,TGTGCCAGCAGCGTATTATGGCAGGGTGAGCAGTTCTTC
NA,NA,TRBJ2-7,TRBV7-9,CASSSRTPPYEQYF,TGTGCCAGCAGCTCCAGGACTCCCCCCTACGAGCAGTACTTC
NA,TRBD2,TRBJ2-7,TRBV5-1,CASSRGGRGTYEQYF,TGCGCCAGCAGCCGCGGGGGGAGGGGTACCTACGAGCAGTACTTC
NA,TRBD1,TRBJ1-2,TRBV27,CASSSTGTGGYTF,TGTGCCAGCAGTTCCACCGGGACAGGGGGGTACACCTTC
once,NA,TRBJ2-2,TRBV2,CASSAGVNTGELFF,TGTGCCAGCAGCGCAGGGGTGAACACCGGGGAGCTGTTTTTT
few,NA,TRBJ1-6,TRBV6-5,CASRGGSSYNSPLHF,TGTGCCAGCAGAGGCGGGAGCTCCTATAATTCACCCCTCCACTTT
once,NA,TRBJ1-1,TRBV7-8,CASSPQYTEAFF,TGTGCCAGCAGCCCTCAGTACACTGAAGCTTTCTTT
once,NA,TRBJ1-6,TRBV6-5,CASSSRLNSPLHF,TGTGCCAGCAGTTCCAGACTCAATTCACCCCTCCACTTT
once,TRBD2,TRBJ2-7,TRBV19,CASKGQRGSYEQYF,TGTGCCAGTAAGGGGCAGCGGGGCTCCTACGAGCAGTACTTC
NA,NA,TRBJ1-1,TRBV10-2,CASRLDNTEAFF,TGCGCCAGCAGATTAGATAACACTGAAGCTTTCTTT
once,TRBD2,TRBJ2-2,TRBV7-3,CASSRAGGSSGELFF,TGTGCCAGCAGCCGGGCGGGAGGTTCTTCCGGGGAGCTGTTTTTT
NA,NA,TRBJ2-5,TRBV7-2,CASSLKRGETQYF,TGTGCCAGCAGCTTGAAACGCGGGGAGACCCAGTACTTC
NA,NA,TRBJ1-1,TRBV29-1,CSVTRAGATEAFF,TGCAGCGTTACGAGGGCGGGGGCCACTGAAGCTTTCTTT
NA,TRBD2,TRBJ2-1,TRBV19,CASSIVLAGLDEQFF,TGTGCCAGTAGTATTGTCCTAGCGGGATTGGATGAGCAGTTCTTC
NA,TRBD1,TRBJ2-5,TRBV5-4,CASSGGQEETQYF,TGTGCCAGCAGCGGGGGACAGGAAGAGACCCAGTACTTC
NA,NA,TRBJ2-5,TRBV7-8,CATGGGEWETQYF,TGTGCCACCGGGGGTGGGGAGTGGGAGACCCAGTACTTC
once,NA,TRBJ2-7,TRBV24-1,CATSESAGATYEQYF,TGTGCCACCAGTGAAAGCGCGGGGGCAACCTACGAGCAGTACTTC
NA,NA,TRBJ1-2,TRBV21-1,CASSKTPDTNYGYTF,TGTGCCAGCAGCAAAACCCCCGACACCAACTATGGCTACACCTTC
once,TRBD1,TRBJ2-7,TRBV25-1,CASSDGTGPSYEQYF,TGTGCCAGCAGTGACGGGACAGGGCCATCCTACGAGCAGTACTTC
NA,NA,TRBJ2-4,TRBV5-4,CASTPEGNKNIQYF,TGTGCCAGCACCCCCGAGGGTAACAAAAACATTCAGTACTTC
NA,NA,TRBJ1-1,TRBV11-3,CASSLGRASEAFF,TGTGCCAGCAGCTTAGGGCGGGCGTCTGAAGCTTTCTTT
NA,NA,TRBJ2-5,TRBV2,CASSEIMATQYF,TGTGCCAGCAGTGAGATAATGGCGACCCAGTACTTC
NA,NA,TRBJ1-1,TRBV14,CASSQEGTLNTEAFF,TGTGCCAGCAGCCAAGAGGGCACGCTCAACACTGAAGCTTTCTTT
NA,NA,TRBJ2-1,TRBV28,CASSLSLGQGEQFF,TGTGCCAGCAGTCTTAGCTTGGGGCAAGGTGAGCAGTTCTTC
NA,TRBD1,TRBJ2-3,TRBV11-2,CASSLVQGGTDTQYF,TGTGCCAGCAGCTTAGTACAGGGGGGCACAGATACGCAGTATTTT
NA,TRBD2,TRBJ2-1,TRBV10-3,CATTSGIMHEQFF,TGTGCCACCACTAGCGGTATCATGCATGAGCAGTTCTTC
NA,NA,TRBJ2-2,TRBV3-1/TRBV3-2,CASSLVGELFF,TGTGCCAGCAGCCTAGTTGGGGAGCTGTTTTTT
NA,NA,TRBJ2-1,TRBV5-1,CASSLAGRYNEQFF,TGCGCCAGCAGCTTGGCGGGAAGGTACAATGAGCAGTTCTTC
NA,NA,TRBJ1-6,TRBV15,CATSRDPDSPLHF,TGTGCCACCAGCAGAGATCCCGATTCACCCCTCCACTTT
NA,NA,TRBJ2-1,TRBV18,CASSQQGEQFF,TGTGCCAGCTCCCAACAGGGTGAGCAGTTCTTC